This T cell receptor (beta chain) was found in a study of cytomegalovirus exposure and HLA in healthy donors. Across the whole study: Among about 190 million T cells, an earlier analysis found around 100 million unique TCR beta sequences.

Vbeta (60) and Jbeta (13) primers were used in the PCR. Clones were read by immunoSEQ multiplex PCR, and TCRdb kept only the in-frame ones, dropping some. Of around 110,000 clones in the sample, about four fifths were seen once. Germline-derived CDR1 and CDR2 are SGHNT and YYREEE (reference sequence). Trimming cost V 3 bases and J 0 bases; bases outside gene matches: 9. There are 16 residues in the CDR3. This clone has only one observation. The receptor comes from a woman in her late teens or twenties in good health and CMV-seropositive. The chain employs TRBV5-4 and TRBJ2-7; TRBD1 matches 7 bases. The sample comprised PBMCs. Written as DNA, the CDR3 is TGTGCCAGCAGCTGGGGACAGATCTACTTCTCCTACGAGCAGTACTTC. This gives the protein CASSWGQIYFSYEQYF.